The present TCR beta chain was sequenced within a study of blood T cell repertoires in COVID-19. V was clipped by 1 base and J by 3 bases, with 15 bases between them. This CDR3 comprises 16 residues. Germline assignment: CDR1 LGHDT and CDR2 YNNKEL (reference sequence). Some clones are missing from TCRdb's copy, which holds only in-frame ones; the method was immunoSEQ multiplex PCR. The data hold some 360,000 clones, with 85% to 90% observed a single time. The J gene is TRBJ2-5, the V gene TRBV3-1 (or the pseudogene TRBV3-2); the D is unclear. The origin of this receptor is a woman in her thirties who had been exposed to COVID-19. The sequencing sample was made of PBMCs or T cells enriched from blood (not recorded which). The CDR3 is CASSQADIPWEETQYF. The CDR3 DNA reads TGTGCCAGCAGCCAAGCCGACATCCCCTGGGAAGAGACCCAGTACTTC.